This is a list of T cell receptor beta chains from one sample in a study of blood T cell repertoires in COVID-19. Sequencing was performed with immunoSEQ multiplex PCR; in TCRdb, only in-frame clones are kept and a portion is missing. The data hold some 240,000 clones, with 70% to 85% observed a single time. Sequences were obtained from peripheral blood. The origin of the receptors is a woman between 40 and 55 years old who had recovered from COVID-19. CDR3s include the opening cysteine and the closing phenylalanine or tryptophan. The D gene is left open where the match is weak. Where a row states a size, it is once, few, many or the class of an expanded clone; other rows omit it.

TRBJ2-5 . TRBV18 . TGTGCCAGCTCACCACCGGGGGCCGAGACCCAGTACTTC CASSPPGAETQYF
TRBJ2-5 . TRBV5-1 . TGCGCCAGCAGCCGACTGGGCGGGAACCAAGAGACCCAGTACTTC CASSRLGGNQETQYF
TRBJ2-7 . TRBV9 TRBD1 TGTGCCAGCAGCGTGGGACAGGGCATGAACGAGCAGTACTTC CASSVGQGMNEQYF
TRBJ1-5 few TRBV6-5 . TGTGCCAGCATTCGGCAGGCCGTCGATTTGCCCCAGCATTTT CASIRQAVDLPQHF
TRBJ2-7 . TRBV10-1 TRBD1 TGCGCCAACCCCCAGACTGGACAGGGGGGACCCGAGCAGTACTTC CANPQTGQGGPEQYF
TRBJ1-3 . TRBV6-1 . TGTGCCAGCAGTGATCTGGAGGACTCTGGAAACACCATATATTTT CASSDLEDSGNTIYF
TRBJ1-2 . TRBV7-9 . TGTGCCAGCAGCCAGACTAACTATGGCTACACCTTC CASSQTNYGYTF
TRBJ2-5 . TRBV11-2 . TGTGCCAGCAGCATACAAGAGACCCAGTACTTC CASSIQETQYF
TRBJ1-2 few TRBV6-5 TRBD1 TGTGCCAGCAAACAGGGGTTGCTCCTTGACTATGGCTACACCTTC CASKQGLLLDYGYTF
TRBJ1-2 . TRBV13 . TGTGCCAGCAGCAGACAAGGATTTACTGATGACTATGGCTACACCTTC CASSRQGFTDDYGYTF
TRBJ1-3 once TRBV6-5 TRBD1 TGTGCCAGCACCACGGGACAGGGGGGTGGAAACACCATATATTTT CASTTGQGGGNTIYF
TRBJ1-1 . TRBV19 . TGTGCCAGTAGTATCTTGAGGGAGGCTGAAGCTTTCTTT CASSILREAEAFF
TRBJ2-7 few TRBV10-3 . TGTGCCATCAGTGTACAAAAGAACTCCTACGAGCAGTACTTC CAISVQKNSYEQYF
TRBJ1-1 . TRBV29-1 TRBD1 TGCAGCGCCCCACCACAGGGGGGGATCACTGAAGCTTTCTTT CSAPPQGGITEAFF
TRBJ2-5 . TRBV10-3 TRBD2 TGTGCCATCAGTGAGGAACGGGGGGGGCGAGAGACCCAGTACTTC CAISEERGGRETQYF
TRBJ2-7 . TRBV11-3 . TGTGCCAGCAGCTTACGAGGAGGGAACTACGAGCAGTACTTC CASSLRGGNYEQYF
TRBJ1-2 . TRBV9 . TGTGCCAGCAGCGTGGACCCTGGAGGCTCGGATGGCTACACCTTC CASSVDPGGSDGYTF
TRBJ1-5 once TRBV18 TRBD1 TGTGCCAGCTCAGAGACGACAGGGATTAACAATCAGCCCCAGCATTTT CASSETTGINNQPQHF
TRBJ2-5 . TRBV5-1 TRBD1 TGCGCCAGCAGCGCACAGGGGCCTCCCCGGGAGACCCAGTACTTC CASSAQGPPRETQYF
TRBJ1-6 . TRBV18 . TGTGCCAGCTCACGCGAATCTCCAGGGGTGGGCAATTCACCCCTCCACTTT CASSRESPGVGNSPLHF
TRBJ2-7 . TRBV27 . TGTGCCAGCAGTTTTTCGGGAACCGAGCAGTACTTC CASSFSGTEQYF
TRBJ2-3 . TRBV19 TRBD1 TGTGCCAGTAGTTTTTGGACAGGGGCCTTCACAGATACGCAGTATTTT CASSFWTGAFTDTQYF
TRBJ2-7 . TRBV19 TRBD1 TGTGCCAGTAGTCGGTATATATTGAGGGACAGACCATACGAGCAGTACTTC CASSRYILRDRPYEQYF
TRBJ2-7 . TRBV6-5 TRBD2 TGTGCCAGCAGTTCTCACCTAGCGGCTACCTACGAGCAGTACTTC CASSSHLAATYEQYF
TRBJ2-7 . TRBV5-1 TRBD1 TGCGCCAGCAGCATGACAGGGGGCTTGTCCTACGAGCAGTACTTC CASSMTGGLSYEQYF
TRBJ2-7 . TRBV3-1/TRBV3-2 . TGTGCCAGCAGCCCTCAACGGGACTTTCCCTACGAGCAGTACTTC CASSPQRDFPYEQYF
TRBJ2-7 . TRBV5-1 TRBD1 TGCGCCAGCAGCCTACAGGGGAACGAGCAGTACTTC CASSLQGNEQYF
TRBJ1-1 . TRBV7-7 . TGTGCTAGCAGTCCCACAATGAACACTGAAGCTTTCTTT CASSPTMNTEAFF
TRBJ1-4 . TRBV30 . TGTGCCTGGAGTGTACTAGGGTCTTCTAATGAAAAACTGTTTTTT CAWSVLGSSNEKLFF
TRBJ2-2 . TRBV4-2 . TGTGCCAGCAGCCAAGATGGGGGGGCCGGCGGGGAGCTGTTTTTT CASSQDGGAGGELFF